Listed below are T cell receptor beta chains from one sample, sequenced in a study of beta chain features in type 1 diabetes. Data came from immunoSEQ multiplex PCR; TCRdb stores just in-frame clones and leaves some out. The sample contains about 360,000 clones, 10% to 15% of which appear only once. The source material was naive CD4+ T cells from blood. The receptors stem from a young woman with type 1 diabetes. CDR3s include the opening cysteine and the closing phenylalanine or tryptophan. Fields, in order: V gene, D gene, clone size, J gene, CDR3 DNA, CDR3 protein. D genes are given only for firm matches. The size field is filled for only some rows; it gives once, few, many or a size class.

>TRBV14|TRBD1|-|TRBJ2-1
TGTGCCAGCAGCCCAGACAGGGGCTCTCAAAATGAGCAGTTCTTC
CASSPDRGSQNEQFF
>TRBV7-2|TRBD1|-|TRBJ2-7
TGTGCCAGCAGCGTACTGGGGGACAGGGGTGTCCACGAGCAGTACTTC
CASSVLGDRGVHEQYF
>TRBV10-3|TRBD1|-|TRBJ1-4
TGTGCCATCAGTGATGGGACAGGGATTGAAAAACTGTTTTTT
CAISDGTGIEKLFF
>TRBV27|-|few|TRBJ1-4
TGTGCCAGCAGGAAACGTGGGGCAATAAATGAAAAACTGTTTTTT
CASRKRGAINEKLFF
>TRBV28|-|few|TRBJ2-5
TGTGCCAGCAGTCCTACCCTAGTACGTGAGACCCAGTACTTC
CASSPTLVRETQYF
>TRBV23-1|TRBD2|-|TRBJ2-3
TGCGCCAGCAGCCTAATGACTAGCGGGAGCACAGATACGCAGTATTTT
CASSLMTSGSTDTQYF
>TRBV6-5|TRBD1|few|TRBJ2-7
TGTGCCAGCAGTCGAACAGGGGAGACCTACGAGCAGTACTTC
CASSRTGETYEQYF
>TRBV5-6|-|few|TRBJ2-1
TGTGCCAGCAGCCGCGACACCTACAATGAGCAGTTCTTC
CASSRDTYNEQFF
>TRBV5-4|-|few|TRBJ1-2
TGTGCCAGCAGCTTGGCAGGGCTGCGCGGCTACACCTTC
CASSLAGLRGYTF
>TRBV9|TRBD1|-|TRBJ1-2
TGTGCCAGCAGCCGCCTGAAAGGACAGGGCATCATCGGGGGCTACACCTTC
CASSRLKGQGIIGGYTF
>TRBV14|TRBD2|-|TRBJ2-1
TGTGCCAGCAGCAGACTTACTAGCGGGAGGATCAATGAGCAGTTCTTC
CASSRLTSGRINEQFF
>TRBV29-1|TRBD1|few|TRBJ2-2
TGCAGCGTTGGGACAGGGGGCGGAGGAGCCACCGGGGAGCTGTTTTTT
CSVGTGGGGATGELFF
>TRBV11-2|-|few|TRBJ1-1
TGTGCCAGTAAGTTGTGGGCTTCCTCCGAAGCTTTCTTT
CASKLWASSEAFF
>TRBV6-5|-|-|TRBJ2-2
TGTGCCAGCAAACGAGAGTCCGGGGAGCTGTTTTTT
CASKRESGELFF
>TRBV7-2|TRBD2|-|TRBJ2-1
TGTGCCAGCAGCTTAGCTGCCGGGGGGGGCGGGTACAATGAGCAGTTCTTC
CASSLAAGGGGYNEQFF
>TRBV30|-|-|TRBJ1-3
TGTGCCTGGAGTGTCGGGGGAAGTGGAAACACCATATATTTT
CAWSVGGSGNTIYF
>TRBV20-1|-|-|TRBJ2-7
TGCAGTGCTGACAAAAACTACGAGCAGTACTTC
CSADKNYEQYF
>TRBV10-3|TRBD2|-|TRBJ2-1
TGTGCCATCAGTGAATGGGGGGGAGACAATGAGCAGTTCTTC
CAISEWGGDNEQFF
>TRBV29-1|-|-|TRBJ1-1
TGCAGCGTTGAGGCACAGGAGAACACTGAAGCTTTCTTT
CSVEAQENTEAFF
>TRBV4-3|TRBD2|-|TRBJ2-1
TGCGCCAGCAGCCAAGGCGGACTAGCGGAGTACAATGAGCAGTTCTTC
CASSQGGLAEYNEQFF
>TRBV7-9|TRBD2|-|TRBJ2-1
TGTGCCAGCGGTCGGGAGGGCCGGAATGAGCAGTTCTTC
CASGREGRNEQFF
>TRBV4-2|TRBD1|few|TRBJ2-7
TGTGCCAGCAGCCAAGAAGGGACAGGGGGCACCGGGGGATACGAGCAGTACTTC
CASSQEGTGGTGGYEQYF
>TRBV6-5|-|-|TRBJ2-1
TGTGCCAGCAGTTACTCAAGGAGCTCCTACAATGAGCAGTTCTTC
CASSYSRSSYNEQFF
>TRBV18|TRBD1|-|TRBJ1-2
TGTGCCAGCTCACCCCAGGGACAGCACGATGGCTACACCTTC
CASSPQGQHDGYTF
>TRBV30|-|few|TRBJ1-2
TGTGCCTGGACTTTCCGGGGGGATGGCTACACCTTC
CAWTFRGDGYTF
>TRBV9|-|-|TRBJ2-1
TGTGCCAGCAGCCTGACCGCAAGTGGACCAAACAGGAATGAGCAGTTCTTC
CASSLTASGPNRNEQFF
>TRBV29-1|-|-|TRBJ1-5
TGCAGCGTTGAAGATCCGGATCAGCCCCAGCATTTT
CSVEDPDQPQHF
>TRBV6-1|-|few|TRBJ2-6
TGTGCCAGCAGTGAATGGAGGTCTGGGGCCAACGTCCTGACTTTC
CASSEWRSGANVLTF
>TRBV30|TRBD1|-|TRBJ1-2
TGTGCCTGGAGTGTAGGGGGCAGGTCAAGTGGCTACACCTTC
CAWSVGGRSSGYTF
>TRBV11-2|TRBD2|few|TRBJ2-3
TGTGCCAGCCGGGGGGGGTCGGCAGATACGCAGTATTTT
CASRGGSADTQYF
>TRBV30|-|few|TRBJ1-2
TGTGCCTGGATGAAGGGGGGCTACACCTTC
CAWMKGGYTF
>TRBV2|-|-|TRBJ2-7
TGTGCCAGCAGCCCGGGAGAGCCCTACGAGCAGTACTTC
CASSPGEPYEQYF
>TRBV7-9|-|few|TRBJ1-1
TGTGCCAGCAGTTACCGAGGCAGCCCGAACACTGAAGCTTTCTTT
CASSYRGSPNTEAFF
>TRBV4-1|TRBD1|few|TRBJ1-1
TGCGCCAGCAGCCCGTCCCGGGACAGGGGGGTGAACACTGAAGCTTTCTTT
CASSPSRDRGVNTEAFF
>TRBV14|TRBD1|few|TRBJ1-1
TGTGCCAGCACCCCTTTCGCAGGGGGCGTTCGAGTGAACACTGAAGCTTTCTTT
CASTPFAGGVRVNTEAFF
>TRBV7-3|-|few|TRBJ2-2
TGTGCCAGCAGCTTACGGGGGTCCGGGGCCGGGGAGCTGTTTTTT
CASSLRGSGAGELFF
>TRBV7-2|-|-|TRBJ1-1
TGTGCCAGCAGCTTAGCTTCCCGCGCTCTGAACACTGAAGCTTTCTTT
CASSLASRALNTEAFF
>TRBV19|TRBD1|-|TRBJ2-7
TGTGCCAGTAGGTCGTCCGGGACAGGAGCCTACGAGCAGTACTTC
CASRSSGTGAYEQYF
>TRBV7-3|-|few|TRBJ2-1
TGTGCCAGCAGCTTAGGGAGCTACAATGAGCAGTTCTTC
CASSLGSYNEQFF
>TRBV30|TRBD2|-|TRBJ2-5
TGTGCCTCCAACCCAACTAGCGGGGGGGTGTCCCAGTACTTC
CASNPTSGGVSQYF
>TRBV7-9|-|-|TRBJ2-7
TGTGCCAGCAGCTTCGAGACTTACGAGCAGTACTTC
CASSFETYEQYF
>TRBV18|TRBD1|few|TRBJ2-7
TGTGCCAGCTCACTGACAGGGGAAGCCTACGAGCAGTACTTC
CASSLTGEAYEQYF
>TRBV29-1|-|-|TRBJ1-1
TGCAGCGTTGCGGGGAAAATGAACACTGAAGCTTTCTTT
CSVAGKMNTEAFF
>TRBV15|TRBD1|few|TRBJ2-7
TGTGCCACTAAACCGTCAGGGGGAGACGACGAGCAGTACTTC
CATKPSGGDDEQYF
>TRBV18|TRBD2|-|TRBJ2-7
TGTGCCAGCTCACCACCGGGACTAGCGGGAGGGTTGAACTCCTACGAGCAGTACTTC
CASSPPGLAGGLNSYEQYF
>TRBV7-2|-|few|TRBJ1-1
TGTGCCAGCAGCTTTTCCCAGGGAGGCACTGAAGCTTTCTTT
CASSFSQGGTEAFF
>TRBV14|-|-|TRBJ1-1
TGTGCCAGCAGCCACTCCGGGGGGTTGGGCACTGAAGCTTTCTTT
CASSHSGGLGTEAFF
>TRBV4-1|-|-|TRBJ2-1
TGCGCCAGCAGCCGGACAGCGGGGAGCTCCTACAATGAGCAGTTCTTC
CASSRTAGSSYNEQFF
>TRBV7-6|TRBD2|-|TRBJ2-7
TGTGCCAGCAGCTTAGCCTCCGGGACTAGCGGGAGTTTGTCCTACGAGCAGTACTTC
CASSLASGTSGSLSYEQYF
>TRBV7-9|TRBD1|few|TRBJ1-6
TGTGCCAGCAGCTTAGGGACAGGGATGGGATCACCCCTCCACTTT
CASSLGTGMGSPLHF
>TRBV7-2|-|-|TRBJ2-7
TGTGCCAGCAGCTTGGCCAGATCCTACGAGCAGTACTTC
CASSLARSYEQYF
>TRBV29-1|TRBD2|-|TRBJ2-1
TGCAGCCTCGGGACTAGGTACAATGAGCAGTTCTTC
CSLGTRYNEQFF
>TRBV11-2|-|-|TRBJ2-7
TGTGCCAGCAGCTTAGATACCTACGAGCAGTACTTC
CASSLDTYEQYF
>TRBV6-6|-|few|TRBJ2-4
TGTGCCAGCAGAGGAGCGCAGGCAGGGAACATTCAGTACTTC
CASRGAQAGNIQYF
>TRBV7-8|TRBD2|few|TRBJ2-7
TGTGCCAGCAGCTTTCTAGCGGGGCCCTACGAGCAGTACTTC
CASSFLAGPYEQYF
>TRBV28|TRBD2|-|TRBJ2-1
TGTGCCAGCAACACGATAGCGGGGGAGGGCAATGAGCAGTTCTTC
CASNTIAGEGNEQFF
>TRBV27|TRBD1|-|TRBJ1-2
TGTGCCAGCAGTTATGGGACAGGGCTCGGCTACACCTTC
CASSYGTGLGYTF